Below, 10 T cell receptor beta chains from the same sample are listed, as sequenced in a study of vaccination and CD4 T cells after COVID-19. Treatment of the sample: roughly ten-day PBMC culture with coronavirus spike peptide pools or control peptides (ViraFEST assay). No antigen has been identified for these receptors. Once obtained from cultured CD4+ T cells, the DNA was sequenced using the Oncomine TCR Beta short-read assay. TCRdb analysed the PCR reads with MiXCR anew, one entry per CDR3 protein. The table lists more than 9,000 distinct CDR3 sequences, roughly 64% of them singletons. The specimen was CD4+ T cells from blood, cultured in vitro. The receptors were sampled from a human donor who had recovered from COVID-19.

The table lists this clonotype with a few counts. The chain is built from TRBV6-2 or TRBV6-3 and TRBJ1-2, with D unclear. V dropped 0 bases and J dropped 5 bases, with 10 bases sitting between them. The CDR3 is 14 residues long. CDR1 is MNHEY and CDR2 is SVGEGT in the germline V gene. The CDR3 reads CASSYSVNWYGYTF. The CDR3 DNA sequence: TGTGCCAGCAGTTACTCTGTCAACTGGTATGGCTACACCTTC.

The chain uses TRBV10-3 and TRBJ1-3, with no clear D. Germline V gene data show CDR1 as ENHRY and CDR2 as SYGVKD. Trimming took off 6 bases at V and 2 bases at J, with 11 bases between the two ends. The CDR3 contains 14 residues. CDR3 region: CAISAMVAGNTIYF. DNA for the CDR3: TGTGCCATCAGCGCAATGGTGGCTGGAAACACCATATATTTT.

The genes are TRBV7-2 and TRBJ2-3; 11 bases match TRBD2. This CDR3 has 19 residues. CDR1 SGHTA and CDR2 FQGNSA come from the germline V gene. V shed 0 bases, J shed 5 bases, and the junction held 13 bases outside the gene matches. For the CDR3, the DNA is TGTGCCAGCAGCTTAGCGCTCTCGGGTAGCGGGGGGGCACTAGATACGCAGTATTTT. It specifies CASSLALSGSGGALDTQYF. Based on the CDR3 plus reference TRBV7-2 and TRBJ2-3, the full variable domain is GAGVSQSPSNKVTEKGKDVELRCDPISGHTALYWYRQSLGQGLEFLIYFQGNSAPDKSGLPSDRFSAERTGGSVSTLTIQRTQQEDSAVYLCASSLALSGSGGALDTQYFGPGTRLTVL.

Only a few counts were recorded for this clonotype. V gene TRBV20-1 combines with J gene TRBJ2-3; the D is unclear. Trimming pared 3 bases from V and 5 bases from J, leaving 6 bases between. Germline CDR1 and CDR2: DFQATT and SNEGSKA (reference sequence). The CDR3 is made up of 11 amino acids. CDR3 nucleotides: TGCAGTGCTAGCAGCGAAGATACGCAGTATTTT. Amino acid sequence: CSASSEDTQYF.

The chain is built from TRBV7-9 and TRBJ1-1; D is ambiguous. V was shortened by 3 bases and J by 7 bases, with 6 bases between the two germline ends. This CDR3 spans 11 amino acids. CDR1 and CDR2 (germline): SEHNR, FQNEAQ (reference sequence). In DNA form, the CDR3 reads TGTGCCAGCAGCTTTGGCTTTGAAGCTTTCTTT. It specifies CASSFGFEAFF.

In this sample, this clonotype turned up a few times. This sequence joins TRBV6-1 and TRBJ2-2; possibly TRBD2 for D (5 bases). In germline, CDR1 is MNHNS, CDR2 SASEGT. The CDR3 runs 15 residues. V dropped 8 bases and J dropped 0 bases, with 13 bases sitting between them. CDR3 region: CASSHLAPNTGELFF. The CDR3 nucleotides are TGTGCCAGCTCCCACCTAGCCCCGAACACCGGGGAGCTGTTTTTT.

This clonotype was seen only once. The chain links TRBV6-1 to TRBJ2-7; 10 bases map to TRBD1. Germline CDR1 reads MNHNS; CDR2 reads SASEGT. The CDR3 is 15 amino acids. V shed 6 bases and J 2 bases; nucleotides not matched to a gene: 7. The CDR3: CASRWGQGLTYEQYF. Here the CDR3 DNA reads TGTGCCAGCAGATGGGGACAGGGGTTGACCTACGAGCAGTACTTC.

In this sample, this clonotype turned up a few times. V usage is TRBV15 and J usage is TRBJ1-2, with D possibly TRBD1 on 6 matching bases. From germline, CDR1 is LNHNV and CDR2 YYDKDF (reference sequence). This CDR3 is built from 13 residues. The V and J ends lost 1 base and 8 bases respectively, with 11 bases between them. The CDR3 bases are TGTGCCACCAGCAGAGTTAAAGGGGGAGGCTACACCTTC. Protein sequence: CATSRVKGGGYTF.

The chain uses TRBV30 and TRBJ1-2; possible D gene TRBD1, 6 bases. V was cut by 1 base and J by 4 bases, with 16 bases left in between. Germline V lookup: CDR1 GTSNPN, CDR2 SVGIG (reference sequence). The CDR3 runs 15 residues. CDR3 in amino acids: CAWSGGRDTSYGYTF. CDR3 nucleotide sequence: TGTGCCTGGAGTGGGGGAAGGGACACGAGCTATGGCTACACCTTC.

The chain uses TRBV19 and TRBJ1-1; D is possibly TRBD1 (5 bases). Germline loops: CDR1 LNHDA, CDR2 SQIVND (reference sequence). V lost 5 bases to trimming and J lost 5 bases, with 18 bases between them. The length of the CDR3 is 15 residues. CDR3 sequence: CASSLWDGFATEAFF. In DNA form, the CDR3 reads TGTGCCAGTAGTTTATGGGACGGGTTCGCGACTGAAGCTTTCTTT.